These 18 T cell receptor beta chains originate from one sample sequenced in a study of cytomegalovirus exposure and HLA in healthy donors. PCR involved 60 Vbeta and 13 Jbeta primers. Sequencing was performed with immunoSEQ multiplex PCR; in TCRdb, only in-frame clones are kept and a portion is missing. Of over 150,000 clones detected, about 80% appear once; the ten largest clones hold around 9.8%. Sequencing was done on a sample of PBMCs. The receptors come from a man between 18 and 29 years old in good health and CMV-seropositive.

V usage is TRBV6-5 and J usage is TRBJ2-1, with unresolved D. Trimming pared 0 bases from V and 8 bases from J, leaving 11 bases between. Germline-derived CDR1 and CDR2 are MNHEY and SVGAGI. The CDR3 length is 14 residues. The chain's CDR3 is CASSYSTPTYEQFF. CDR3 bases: TGTGCCAGCAGTTACTCTACCCCTACTTATGAGCAGTTCTTC.

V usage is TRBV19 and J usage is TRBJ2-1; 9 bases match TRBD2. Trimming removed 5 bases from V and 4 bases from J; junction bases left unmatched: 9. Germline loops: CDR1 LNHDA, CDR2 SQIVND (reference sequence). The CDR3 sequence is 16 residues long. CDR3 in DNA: TGTGCCAGTAGTCCCTTTAGCGGGAGCGGGTACAATGAGCAGTTCTTC. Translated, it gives CASSPFSGSGYNEQFF.

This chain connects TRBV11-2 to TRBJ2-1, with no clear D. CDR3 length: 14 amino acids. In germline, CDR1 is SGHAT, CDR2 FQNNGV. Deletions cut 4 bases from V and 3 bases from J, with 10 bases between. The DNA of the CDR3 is TGTGCCAGCAGCTCCGGTAGTTACTACAATGAGCAGTTCTTC. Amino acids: CASSSGSYYNEQFF.

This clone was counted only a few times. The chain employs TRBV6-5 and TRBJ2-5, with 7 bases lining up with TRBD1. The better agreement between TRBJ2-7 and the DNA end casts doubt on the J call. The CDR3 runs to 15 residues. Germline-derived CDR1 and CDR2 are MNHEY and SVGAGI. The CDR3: CASSYGTAEAYEQYF. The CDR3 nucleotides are TGTGCCAGCAGTTACGGGACAGCCGAGGCCTACGAGCAGTACTTC.

As DNA, the CDR3 is TGCGCCAGCAGCTTGGTCCGTCGGGAGGGTATGAACACCGGGGAGCTGTTTTTT. Amino acid sequence: CASSLVRREGMNTGELFF. The V and J genes are TRBV5-1 and TRBJ2-2, with 8 nucleotides matching TRBD2. The CDR3 is 18 residues long. J was trimmed by 1 base and V by 0 bases; bases with no gene match: 8. Germline V gene lookup returns CDR1 SGHRS and CDR2 YFSETQ. Full variable domain (outside the CDR3, taken from reference TRBV5-1 and TRBJ2-2): KAGVTQTPRYLIKTRGQQVTLSCSPISGHRSVSWYQQTPGQGLQFLFEYFSETQRNKGNFPGRFSGRQFSNSRSEMNVSTLELGDSALYLCASSLVRREGMNTGELFFGEGSRLTVL.

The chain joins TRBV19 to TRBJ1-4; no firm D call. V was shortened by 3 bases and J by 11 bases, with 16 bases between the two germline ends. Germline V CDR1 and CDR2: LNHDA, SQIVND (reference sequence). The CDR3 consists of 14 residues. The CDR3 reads CASSITAGGRKLFF. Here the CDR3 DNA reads TGTGCCAGTAGTATTACCGCGGGAGGGAGGAAACTGTTTTTT.

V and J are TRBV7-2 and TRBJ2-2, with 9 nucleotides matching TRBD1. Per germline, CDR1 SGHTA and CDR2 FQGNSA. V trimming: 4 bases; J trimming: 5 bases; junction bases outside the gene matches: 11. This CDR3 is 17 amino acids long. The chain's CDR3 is CASSSSPDRGRTGELFF. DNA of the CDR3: TGTGCCAGCAGCTCCTCCCCGGACAGGGGACGGACCGGGGAGCTGTTTTTT.

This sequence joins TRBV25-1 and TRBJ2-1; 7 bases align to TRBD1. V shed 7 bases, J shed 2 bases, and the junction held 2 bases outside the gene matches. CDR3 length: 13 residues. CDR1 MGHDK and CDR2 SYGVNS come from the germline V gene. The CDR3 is CASMQGAYNEQFF. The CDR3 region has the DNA TGTGCCAGCATGCAGGGGGCCTACAATGAGCAGTTCTTC.

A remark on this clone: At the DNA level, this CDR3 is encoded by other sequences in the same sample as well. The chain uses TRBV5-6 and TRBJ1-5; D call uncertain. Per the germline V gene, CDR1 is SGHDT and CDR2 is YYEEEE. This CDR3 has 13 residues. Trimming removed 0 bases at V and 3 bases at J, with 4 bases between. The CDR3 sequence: CASSLGDNQPQHF. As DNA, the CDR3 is TGTGCCAGCAGCTTGGGAGACAATCAGCCCCAGCATTTT.

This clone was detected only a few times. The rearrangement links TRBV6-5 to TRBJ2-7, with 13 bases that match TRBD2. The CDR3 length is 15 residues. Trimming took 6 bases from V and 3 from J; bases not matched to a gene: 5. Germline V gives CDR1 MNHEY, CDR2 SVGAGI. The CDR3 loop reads CASRTGTSGNYEQYF. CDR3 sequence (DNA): TGTGCCAGCAGGACGGGGACTAGCGGGAACTACGAGCAGTACTTC.

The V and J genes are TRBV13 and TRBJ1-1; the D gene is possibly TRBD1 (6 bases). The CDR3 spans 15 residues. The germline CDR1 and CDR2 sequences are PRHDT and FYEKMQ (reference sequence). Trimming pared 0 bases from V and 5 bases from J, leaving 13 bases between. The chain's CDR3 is CASSLGGRGSTEAFF. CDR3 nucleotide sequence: TGTGCCAGCAGCTTAGGGGGCAGGGGTTCAACTGAAGCTTTCTTT.

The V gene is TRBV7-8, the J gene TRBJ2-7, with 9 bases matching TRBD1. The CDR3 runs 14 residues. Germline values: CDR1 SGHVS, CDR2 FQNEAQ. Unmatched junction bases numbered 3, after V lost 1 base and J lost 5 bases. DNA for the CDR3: TGTGCCAGCAGCTTAGGGGACAGGGTCCACGAGCAGTACTTC. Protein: CASSLGDRVHEQYF.

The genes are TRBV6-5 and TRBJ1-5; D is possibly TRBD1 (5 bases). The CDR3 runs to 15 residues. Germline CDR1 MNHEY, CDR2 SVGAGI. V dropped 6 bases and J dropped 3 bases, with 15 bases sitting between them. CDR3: CASSPGDRSNQPQHF. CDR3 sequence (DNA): TGTGCCAGCAGCCCTGGCGACAGATCCAATCAGCCCCAGCATTTT.

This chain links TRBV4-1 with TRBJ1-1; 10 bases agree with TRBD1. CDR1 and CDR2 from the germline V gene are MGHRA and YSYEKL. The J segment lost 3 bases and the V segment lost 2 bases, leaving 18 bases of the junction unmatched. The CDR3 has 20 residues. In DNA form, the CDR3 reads TGCGCCAGCAGCCAAAGCTCACCGGAGACAGGGGGCTGGGGTGACACTGAAGCTTTCTTT. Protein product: CASSQSSPETGGWGDTEAFF.

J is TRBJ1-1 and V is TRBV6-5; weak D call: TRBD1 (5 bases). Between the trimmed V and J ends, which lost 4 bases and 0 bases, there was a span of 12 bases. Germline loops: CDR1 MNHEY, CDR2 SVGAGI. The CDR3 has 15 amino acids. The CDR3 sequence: CASSSQGTMNTEAFF. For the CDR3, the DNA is TGTGCCAGCAGTTCTCAGGGCACGATGAACACTGAAGCTTTCTTT.

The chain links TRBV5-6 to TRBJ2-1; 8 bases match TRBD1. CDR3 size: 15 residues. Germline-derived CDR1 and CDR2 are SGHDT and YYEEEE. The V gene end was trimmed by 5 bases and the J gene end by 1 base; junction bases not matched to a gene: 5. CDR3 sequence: CASSWQGASYNEQFF. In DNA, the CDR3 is TGTGCCAGCAGTTGGCAGGGGGCTTCCTACAATGAGCAGTTCTTC.

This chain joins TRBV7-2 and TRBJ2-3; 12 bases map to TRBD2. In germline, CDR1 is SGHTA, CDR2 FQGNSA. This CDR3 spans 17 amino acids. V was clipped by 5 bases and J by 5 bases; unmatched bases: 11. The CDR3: CASSPASGGAFVDTQYF. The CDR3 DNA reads TGTGCCAGCAGCCCCGCTAGCGGGGGGGCCTTTGTAGATACGCAGTATTTT.

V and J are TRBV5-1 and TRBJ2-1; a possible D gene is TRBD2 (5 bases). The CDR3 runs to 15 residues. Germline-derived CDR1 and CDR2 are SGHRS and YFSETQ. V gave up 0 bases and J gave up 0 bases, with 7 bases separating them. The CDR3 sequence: CASSLGGSSYNEQFF. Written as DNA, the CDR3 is TGCGCCAGCAGCTTGGGAGGGAGCTCCTACAATGAGCAGTTCTTC.